This T cell receptor (beta chain) was profiled in a study of response to subunit inactivated influenza vaccine. Trimming cost V 1 base and J 6 bases; bases outside gene matches: 10. The germline V gene has CDR1 DFQATT and CDR2 SNEGSKA (reference sequence). The CDR3 is 18 amino acids. This clonotype appeared a few times. TCRdb fed the RT-PCR reads into MiXCR, producing one record per CDR3 protein. In the table there are around 850,000 distinct CDR3 sequences, less than 20% of which are singletons. This sample comprised PBMCs from blood, obtained less than 6 days after vaccination. The TCR originated in a man aged 45-60 years who received an inactivated influenza vaccine. The rearrangement joins TRBV20-1 to TRBJ2-1, with 15 bases lining up with TRBD2. This CDR3 reads CSARVWGLAGGGFNEQFF. CDR3 in DNA: TGCAGTGCTAGAGTTTGGGGACTAGCGGGGGGCGGTTTCAATGAGCAGTTCTTC.